This T cell receptor (beta chain) was profiled in a study of shared clonotypes between healthy human individuals. A split of CD4+ cells into CD45RA+ naive and CD45RA-negative memory subsets was performed. Study-wide findings and caveats: Of the naive CD4 clonotypes, roughly 5% were shared across a few donors.

This clone was found once. Its antigen is not identified. CDR1 is LNHNV and CDR2 is YYDKDF in the germline V gene (reference sequence). The CDR3 is 17 amino acids. V was pared by 0 bases and J by 2 bases, with 14 bases between. The protocol was immunoSEQ multiplex PCR, while the TCRdb copy is restricted to in-frame clones and leaves out a portion. The data show 2 million to 2.5 million clones, about nine tenths seen once. What was sequenced was naive CD4+ T cells from PBMCs. Stated subset: CD45RA+ positively selected. The clonotype was recovered from a man between 18 and 35 years old in good health. Some clones in this sample may be carry-over from other donors' samples. The chain joins TRBV15 to TRBJ1-5; D gene unclear. The CDR3 region has the DNA TGTGCCACCAGCAGAGATCTAGGGCAGGTCGGCAATCAGCCCCAGCATTTT. This sequence encodes CATSRDLGQVGNQPQHF.